The next 21 T cell receptor beta chains were all read from a single sample in a study of CD8+ T cells in alopecia areata. TCR sequencing used cDNA made by reverse transcription of extracted RNA. Only in-frame clones appear in the TCRdb table, and some are missing; sequencing was by immunoSEQ multiplex PCR. There are some 110,000 clones in the sample, none observed a single time. The sequenced material came from lesional skin. The receptors here all came from a C3H/HeJ mouse with alopecia areata. These mice share the MHC haplotype H2-k.

The sample holds many counts of this clone. Gene labels here are mouse ones. The read terminates 4 residues before the CDR3 end, so the remaining end is supplied by the germline J gene. The rearrangement uses TRBV13-3 and TRBJ1-1; 7 nucleotides match TRBD1. J gave up 3 bases and V 5 bases, and 4 bases lay outside the gene matches. Germline V lookup: CDR1 NNHDY, CDR2 SYVADS. The CDR3 runs to 13 residues. The part of the CDR3 DNA that was read is TGTGCCAGCAGAACCACAGGGGACACA. Translated, it gives CASRTTGDT. The entire CDR3 reads CASRTTGDTEVFF.

This clone occurred many times. Genes and germline come from the mouse. Sequencing ends 4 residues short of the CDR3 end; the germline J gene provides the rest. This rearrangement joins TRBV17 to TRBJ2-1; 10 bases agree with TRBD2. The germline V gene encodes CDR1 MNHDT and CDR2 YYDKIL. This CDR3 is 14 amino acids long. Losses at the gene ends were 2 bases for V and 6 bases for J; bases not matched to a gene: 1. CDR3 DNA (partial): TGTGCTAGCAGTAGACTGGGGGGGCGTGCT. It translates to CASSRLGGRA. The entire CDR3 protein reads CASSRLGGRAEQFF.

The sample holds a few counts of this clone. Gene names and germline match the mouse. The read comes to an end 4 residues before the CDR3 does, leaving the germline J gene to fill in the end. This chain links TRBV13-3 with TRBJ2-1; 9 nucleotides agree with TRBD1. CDR3 size: 15 residues. With 2 bases clipped from V and 4 bases from J, the junction kept 4 bases outside the gene matches. Looked up from germline, CDR1 is NNHDY and CDR2 is SYVADS. The part of the CDR3 DNA that was read is TGTGCCAGCAGTGAGGGGGACAGGGCATATGCT. This codes for CASSEGDRAYA. The CDR3, in full, reads CASSEGDRAYAEQFF.

In its sample, this clone was seen a few times. Mouse names are used for the genes. With the read ending 4 residues before the CDR3 end, the germline J gene is used to fill in that end. The chain couples TRBV12-1 to TRBJ2-1; TRBD2 matches at 7 bases. The V and J ends lost 1 base and 5 bases, in that order; junction bases with no gene match: 1. Germline CDR1 SGHSN, CDR2 HYEKVE. The CDR3 spans 13 residues. The CDR3 sequence is CASSLTGNAEQFF. The DNA read from the CDR3 is TGTGCCAGCTCTCTGACTGGGAATGCT.

This clone was detected many times. Gene names follow the mouse nomenclature. The CDR3 end falls 4 residues outside the read, so it is completed with the germline J gene. The V call is TRBV1, the J call TRBJ2-5; D may be TRBD2 (5 bases). The CDR3 is made up of 15 amino acids. Germline CDR1 NSQYPW, CDR2 LRSPGD (reference sequence). The CDR3 loop reads CTCSAILRTKDTQYF. CDR3 DNA (partial): TGCACCTGCAGTGCAATCCTCCGGACTAAGGAC.

This clone was seen at least ten times. The genes and germline here are from mouse. The read halts 4 residues ahead of the CDR3 end, with the missing end drawn from the germline J gene. This sequence joins TRBV31 and TRBJ2-3, with 8 bases lining up with TRBD1. The germline gives CDR1 GKSSPN, CDR2 SITVG. V lost 1 base and J lost 0; bases outside the gene matches: 3. The CDR3 sequence is 15 residues long. CDR3 amino acids: CAWSPGQASAETLYF. The part of the CDR3 DNA that was read is TGTGCCTGGAGTCCGGGACAGGCTAGTGCAGAA.

This clone was counted only a few times. These gene names are mouse names. The read halts 4 residues ahead of the CDR3 end, with the missing end drawn from the germline J gene. The rearrangement joins TRBV1 to TRBJ2-4; TRBD1 aligns across 9 bases. CDR1 is NSQYPW, CDR2 LRSPGD, per germline (reference sequence). Trimming took 2 bases from V and 1 from J; bases not matched to a gene: 7. There are 17 residues in the CDR3. The CDR3 loop reads CTCSAKDRGEGQNTLYF. The sequenced CDR3 bases are TGCACCTGCAGTGCAAAGGACAGGGGCGAGGGTCAAAAC.

In this sample, this clone turned up a few times. Gene names are the mouse ones. Coverage ceases 4 residues before the CDR3 finishes, and the germline J gene fills in the end. The rearrangement uses TRBV13-1 and TRBJ1-2; TRBD1 agrees at 7 bases. Germline values: CDR1 NSHNY, CDR2 SYGAGN. There are 14 residues in the CDR3. J lost 2 bases, V lost 3 bases, and 4 bases had no gene match. CDR3 DNA, as far as it was read: TGTGCCAGCAGTGCCTCGACAGGGAACTCC. Translated: CASSASTGNS. The entire CDR3 protein reads CASSASTGNSDYTF.

This clone was found many times. Gene names refer to mouse genes. The CDR3 end lies 4 residues beyond the end of the read and is filled in from the germline J gene. The genes are TRBV13-3 and TRBJ2-1, with 10 bases identical to TRBD1. The CDR3 has 16 amino acids. CDR1 and CDR2 (germline): NNHDY, SYVADS. V lost 2 bases to trimming and J lost 0 bases; unmatched junction nucleotides: 2. The CDR3 region is CASSERQGANYAEQFF. The part of the CDR3 DNA that was read is TGTGCCAGCAGTGAAAGACAGGGGGCTAACTATGCT.

Many counts were recorded for this clone. Mouse names are used for the genes. The read ends 4 residues before the CDR3 terminus; that terminus is restored from the germline J gene. The gene calls are TRBV19 and TRBJ2-3; 10 bases map to TRBD1. Trimming at V came to 0 bases and at J to 4 bases, leaving 5 bases not matched to a gene. CDR1 and CDR2 (germline): FNHDT, SITEND (reference sequence). The CDR3 extends over 16 amino acids. The sequenced part of the CDR3 DNA is TGTGCCAGCAGTATAGCTCCGGGACAGGGGACAGAA. Translation gives CASSIAPGQGTE. The entire CDR3 sequence reads CASSIAPGQGTETLYF.

This clone was recorded many times. The genes and germline here are from mouse. The read is 4 residues too short to cover the CDR3 end, so that end is filled in from the germline J gene. This chain joins TRBV13-3 and TRBJ1-2; a possible D gene is TRBD1 (6 bases). The germline V gene encodes CDR1 NNHDY and CDR2 SYVADS. This CDR3 is 13 amino acids long. Here the CDR3 reads CASSDRGGPDYTF. Incomplete CDR3 DNA: TGTGCCAGCAGTGATAGAGGGGGACCC.

This clone was observed a few times. Genes here carry mouse names. The CDR3 end lies 4 residues beyond the end of the read and is filled in from the germline J gene. The rearrangement links TRBV19 to TRBJ2-7; 9 bases fit TRBD1. Unmatched junction bases numbered 4, after V lost 4 bases and J lost 2 bases. Germline V gene lookup returns CDR1 FNHDT and CDR2 SITEND (reference sequence). The length of the CDR3 is 14 residues. Incomplete CDR3 DNA: TGTGCCAGCAGTCCTGGGACAGGGACCTAT. It yields the protein CASSPGTGTY. The entire CDR3 protein is CASSPGTGTYEQYF.

The table lists this clone with a few counts. Genes and germline come from the mouse. The CDR3 end lies 4 residues beyond the end of the read and is filled in from the germline J gene. The chain combines TRBV13-3 with TRBJ2-5, with D possibly matching TRBD1 (6 bases). CDR1 and CDR2 (germline): NNHDY, SYVADS. CDR3 length: 14 residues. CDR3 protein: CASSEWDNKDTQYF. The CDR3 bases that were read are TGTGCCAGCAGTGAGTGGGACAACAAAGAC.

Concerning this clone: The gene symbols are mouse symbols. From the germline J gene comes the end of the CDR3, since the read stops 4 residues before it. This chain links TRBV13-2 with TRBJ2-4, with 7 bases identical to TRBD1. This CDR3 has 13 residues. In germline, CDR1 is NNHNN, CDR2 SYGAGS (reference sequence). Incomplete CDR3 DNA: TGTGCCAGCGGTGGACAGGGCAGAAAC. Translation gives CASGGQGRN. The entire CDR3 is CASGGQGRNTLYF.

This clone was seen more than once but under ten times. Germline and genes: mouse. The read is 4 residues too short to cover the CDR3 end, so that end is filled in from the germline J gene. V gene TRBV19 combines with J gene TRBJ1-2; 7 bases align to TRBD1. CDR3 length: 14 residues. The junction had 4 bases not matched to a gene; V was cut back by 5 bases and J by 0 bases. Germline V lookup: CDR1 FNHDT, CDR2 SITEND (reference sequence). CDR3 DNA (partial): TGTGCCAGCAGGCAGGGGGATGCAAACTCC. It codes for CASRQGDANS. Given in full, the CDR3 is CASRQGDANSDYTF.

In its sample, this clone was seen a few times. The listed genes are named as in mouse. The missing CDR3 end, 4 residues past where the read stops, is filled in from the germline J gene. The V and J genes are TRBV1 and TRBJ2-7; 9 bases agree with TRBD2. The CDR3 runs 15 residues. Germline loops: CDR1 NSQYPW, CDR2 LRSPGD (reference sequence). The V segment lost 1 base and the J segment 3 bases; nucleotides outside the gene matches: 4. The sequenced CDR3 bases are TGCACCTGCAGTGCAGTCGGGACTGGGTACTAT. It is translated as CTCSAVGTGYY. The whole CDR3 protein reads CTCSAVGTGYYEQYF.

With respect to this clone: Gene names are mouse gene names. With the read ending 4 residues before the CDR3 end, the germline J gene is used to fill in that end. The V gene is TRBV19, the J gene TRBJ2-4; 7 nucleotides line up with TRBD1. The CDR3 runs 14 residues. Germline CDR1 FNHDT, CDR2 SITEND (reference sequence). CDR3 loop: CASSPPGTVNTLYF. The DNA read from the CDR3 is TGTGCCAGCAGTCCTCCCGGGACAGTAAAC. The whole variable domain, filled in from reference TRBV19 and TRBJ2-4, reads GGIITQTPKFLIGQEGQKLTLKCQQNFNHDTMYWYRQDSGKGLRLIYYSITENDLQKGDLSEGYDASREKKSSFSLTVTSAQKNEMAVFLCASSPPGTVNTLYFGAGTRLSVL.

The table lists this clone with a few counts. Mouse gene names apply. The CDR3 extends 4 residues past the end of the read, so its final part is completed from the germline J gene. The chain is built from TRBV19 and TRBJ2-3; perhaps TRBD1 as D (5 bases). The germline V gene encodes CDR1 FNHDT and CDR2 SITEND (reference sequence). Trimming cost V 2 bases and J 0 bases, with 10 bases left between them. There are 15 residues in the CDR3. The CDR3 here is CASSIPRASAETLYF. The CDR3 DNA, read in part, is TGTGCCAGCAGTATCCCCAGGGCTAGTGCAGAA.

As concerns this clone: Mouse names are used for the genes. The read terminates 4 residues before the CDR3 end, so the remaining end is supplied by the germline J gene. The V call is TRBV29, the J call TRBJ2-1; 7 nucleotides match TRBD1. The CDR3 length is 15 residues. With 6 bases clipped from V and 1 base from J, the junction kept 6 bases outside the gene matches. CDR1 and CDR2 (germline): MSHET, SYDVDS. CDR3 sequence: CASSPRQGNYAEQFF. The part of the CDR3 DNA that was read is TGTGCTAGCAGCCCCCGACAGGGCAACTATGCT.

This clone has more than one count but fewer than ten. The listed genes are named as in mouse. The CDR3 end lies 4 residues beyond the end of the read and is filled in from the germline J gene. V and J are TRBV17 and TRBJ2-7; D gene unclear. The CDR3 runs to 13 residues. Germline-derived CDR1 and CDR2 are MNHDT and YYDKIL. The CDR3 DNA, read in part, is TGTGCTAGCAGTAGAAGGCTGGAGTAT. Translated: CASSRRLEY. In full, the CDR3 reads CASSRRLEYEQYF.

As for this clone: The gene names here belong to mouse. The read falls 4 residues short of the CDR3 end, and the missing part is taken from the germline J gene. The chain has TRBV13-3 and TRBJ1-2, with 8 bases fitting TRBD1. With V trimmed by 4 bases and J by 0 bases, 5 bases remained unmatched. The CDR3 has 15 residues. The germline V gene has CDR1 NNHDY and CDR2 SYVADS. The sequenced part of the CDR3 DNA is TGTGCCAGCAGTTGGACAGGGCCCGCAAACTCC. This sequence encodes CASSWTGPANS. The whole CDR3 sequence reads CASSWTGPANSDYTF.